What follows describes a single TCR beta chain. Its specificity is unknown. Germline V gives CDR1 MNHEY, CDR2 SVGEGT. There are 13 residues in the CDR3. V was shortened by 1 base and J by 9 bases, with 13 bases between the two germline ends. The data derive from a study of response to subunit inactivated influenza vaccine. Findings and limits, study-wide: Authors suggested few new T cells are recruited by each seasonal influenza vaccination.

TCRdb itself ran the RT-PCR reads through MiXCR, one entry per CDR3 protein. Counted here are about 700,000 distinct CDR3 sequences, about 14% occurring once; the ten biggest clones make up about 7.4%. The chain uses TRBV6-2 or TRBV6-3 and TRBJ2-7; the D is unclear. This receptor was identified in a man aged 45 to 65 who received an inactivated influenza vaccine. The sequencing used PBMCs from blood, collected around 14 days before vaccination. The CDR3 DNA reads TGTGCCAGCAGTTACTTTACCTACGACACGCAGTACTTC. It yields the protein CASSYFTYDTQYF.